Included here is one T cell receptor (beta chain) sequence, with context. V lost 6 bases to trimming and J lost 8 bases; unmatched junction nucleotides: 11. Germline V lookup: CDR1 SQVTM, CDR2 ANQGSEA. The CDR3 extends over 14 amino acids. This entry belongs to a study of T cell clones after liver transplantation. Study in general: Apart from a few HCV-positive recipients, transplants were for non-autoimmune, non-viral reasons.

TCRdb's table, derived via immunoSEQ multiplex PCR, lists solely in-frame clones and lacks some. The sample shows more than 95,000 clones, more than 75% of them seen only once. The sample in question was CD4+ T cells from blood, obtained before liver transplant. This TCR derives from a human donor who received a liver transplant. The chain has TRBV29-1 and TRBJ1-2, with 11 bases fitting TRBD1. In DNA form, the CDR3 reads TGCAGCGTCTATTCGGGACAGGGGGAGGAAGGCTACACCTTC. Protein: CSVYSGQGEEGYTF.